These 9 T cell receptor beta chains share one sample of origin, sequenced in a study of beta chain features in type 1 diabetes (dated by TCRdb to the late 2010s). Here is what the overall study found, with its caveats: In all four CD4+ subsets, TCRB CDR3 length was moderately but significantly shorter in type 1 diabetes patients.

The antigens for these receptors are not known. Libraries came from the immunoSEQ multiplex PCR assay. All of the isolated RNA was reverse transcribed with the High Capacity cDNA Reverse Transcription Kit, so expressed TCRB transcripts were sequenced. TCRdb obtained this table from immuneACCESS and retained in-frame rearrangements with V and J assigned. These tables miss some clones; where compared with another copy, unresolved V genes account for less than half of the shortfall, and the remainder is unexplained. This sample gives 12,000 to 15,000 clones in total; around three fifths of them show up just once. About 0.57% of the sample rests with the top ten. Sequencing used stem cell memory CD4+ T cells from blood. Taken with the paper, the label for cell subset or site translates to: stem cell-like memory CD4+ T cells. These receptors came from a woman aged 18 to 35 with type 1 diabetes.

The V gene is TRBV4-3, the J gene TRBJ2-3; 12 nucleotides match TRBD2. Unmatched junction bases numbered 3, after V lost 1 base and J lost 4 bases. Looked up from germline, CDR1 is LGHNA and CDR2 is YSLEER. This CDR3 is built from 16 residues. CDR3 nucleotides: TGCGCCAGCAGCCAAGGGCTAGCGGGAGGGGCAGATACGCAGTATTTT. Amino acids: CASSQGLAGGADTQYF.

The rearrangement links TRBV7-2 to TRBJ2-2; D ambiguous. The V gene's germline CDR1 is SGHTA and CDR2 FQGNSA. Trimming removed 5 bases at V and 2 bases at J, with 6 bases between. CDR3 length equals 13 residues. The CDR3 region has the DNA TGTGCCAGCAGCCCCTCCAACACCGGGGAGCTGTTTTTT. Its translation is CASSPSNTGELFF.

V gene TRBV19 combines with J gene TRBJ2-7, with 9 nucleotides matching TRBD2. This CDR3 spans 13 amino acids. The V and J ends lost 5 bases and 6 bases, in that order; junction bases with no gene match: 5. Per the germline V gene, CDR1 is LNHDA and CDR2 is SQIVND (reference sequence). The CDR3 bases are TGTGCCAGTAGTGCGGGACTAGCTGGCGAGCAGTACTTC. Translation: CASSAGLAGEQYF.

This chain joins TRBV6-4 and TRBJ1-3; D might be TRBD1 (6 bases). The germline V gene has CDR1 MRHNA and CDR2 SNTAGT. The germline V and J ends were trimmed by 7 bases and 1 base, with 11 bases remaining between them. The CDR3 extends over 14 amino acids. CDR3 loop: CASTTGTSGNTIYF. Written as DNA, the CDR3 is TGTGCCAGCACCACTGGGACATCTGGAAACACCATATATTTT.

The rearrangement joins TRBV7-3 to TRBJ1-2, with 12 bases lining up with TRBD1. Germline assignment: CDR1 SGHTA and CDR2 FQGTGA. This CDR3 has 14 amino acids. V lost 5 bases, J lost 8 bases, and 6 bases stayed unmatched. The CDR3 spells CASSRGQGAGGYTF. CDR3 nucleotide sequence: TGTGCCAGCAGCCGGGGACAGGGGGCGGGAGGCTACACCTTC.

The V gene is TRBV7-9, the J gene TRBJ2-7; 7 bases map to TRBD1. Germline assignment: CDR1 SEHNR and CDR2 FQNEAQ (reference sequence). The CDR3 runs to 14 residues. The V and J ends lost 5 bases and 1 base, in that order; junction bases with no gene match: 5. CDR3 sequence reads: CASSLGQESYEQYF. CDR3 DNA sequence: TGTGCCAGCAGCCTAGGACAGGAGTCCTACGAGCAGTACTTC.

This chain's CDR3 is CASSLGAGGNQPQHF. In DNA, the CDR3 is TGTGCCAGCAGTTTAGGGGCAGGGGGCAATCAGCCCCAGCATTTT. The V gene is TRBV27, the J gene TRBJ1-5; the D gene is possibly TRBD1 (6 bases). V was pared by 2 bases and J by 2 bases, with 10 bases between. This CDR3 contains 15 residues. CDR1 is MNHEY, CDR2 SMNVEV, per germline (reference sequence).

The chain joins TRBV5-1 to TRBJ2-7, with 12 nucleotides matching TRBD2. Germline V CDR1 and CDR2: SGHRS, YFSETQ. The CDR3 is 15 residues long. With 3 bases clipped from V and 3 bases from J, the junction kept 4 bases outside the gene matches. The CDR3 region has the DNA TGCGCCAGCAGCTCCCGGACTAGCGGGAACTACGAGCAGTACTTC. It is translated as CASSSRTSGNYEQYF. Using reference TRBV5-1 and TRBJ2-7 for the parts outside the CDR3, the full variable domain is KAGVTQTPRYLIKTRGQQVTLSCSPISGHRSVSWYQQTPGQGLQFLFEYFSETQRNKGNFPGRFSGRQFSNSRSEMNVSTLELGDSALYLCASSSRTSGNYEQYFGPGTRLTVT.

The V gene is TRBV7-9, the J gene TRBJ1-2; no reliable D call. Germline loops: CDR1 SEHNR, CDR2 FQNEAQ (reference sequence). CDR3 size: 12 residues. Between the trimmed V and J ends, which lost 3 bases and 8 bases, there was a span of 10 bases. The CDR3, as DNA: TGTGCCAGCAGCTTTCCCACTCTCGGCTACACCTTC. It yields the protein CASSFPTLGYTF.